The 25 T cell receptor beta chains below come from one sample, sequenced in a study of blood T cells in healthy people across ages. Alongside a J-beta primer mix, a sample-barcoded 5' primer served in a second PCR lasting 7 to 11 cycles. TCRdb reprocessed the 5' RACE reads via MiXCR and lists one record per CDR3 protein. This sample has 870,000 or so distinct CDR3 sequences; 25% to 35% occur once, and the top ten carry 15% to 20%. The sample taken for sequencing was blood. The origin of the receptors is a woman older than 75 in good health.

The rearrangement uses TRBV7-2 and TRBJ2-1; the match to TRBD1 covers 7 bases. The CDR3 has 15 amino acids. V lost 5 bases, J lost 4 bases, and 8 bases stayed unmatched. Per germline, CDR1 SGHTA and CDR2 FQGNSA. DNA for the CDR3: TGTGCCAGCAGCCCGGACAGGTTCGCATACAATGAGCAGTTCTTC. Its protein product is CASSPDRFAYNEQFF.

The chain links TRBV7-6 to TRBJ2-3; D remains ambiguous. Germline V lookup: CDR1 SGHVS, CDR2 FNYEAQ. This CDR3 has 14 residues. Deletions cut 3 bases from V and 1 base from J, with 8 bases between. CDR3 loop: CASSFAHGTDTQYF. CDR3 DNA sequence: TGTGCCAGCAGCTTCGCTCACGGCACAGATACGCAGTATTTT.

Regarding this clonotype: Relative to the germline gene, one junction end is altered; a read error may explain this. The CDR3 DNA reads as TGCTGTGCTAGAGCGGGCTTTAGCGGGGGGGCTGAAGATACGCAGTATTTT. Its translation is CCARAGFSGGAEDTQYF. The chain recombines TRBV20-1 with TRBJ2-3, with 11 bases matching TRBD2. The CDR3 consists of 17 residues. CDR1 DFQATT and CDR2 SNEGSKA come from the germline V gene (reference sequence).

At least ten counts were recorded for this clonotype. This chain connects TRBV7-2 to TRBJ1-6; D is possibly TRBD1 (6 bases). V gave up 1 base and J gave up 7 bases, with 14 bases separating them. Germline-derived CDR1 and CDR2 are SGHTA and FQGNSA. CDR3 length: 16 residues. CDR3 DNA sequence: TGTGCCAGCAGCTTAGGGAGACAGGCGACCAATTCACCCCTCCACTTT. Residues: CASSLGRQATNSPLHF.

The table lists this clonotype with many counts. The chain recombines TRBV6-2 or TRBV6-3 with TRBJ2-3; 10 bases match TRBD2. CDR1 is MNHEY and CDR2 is SVGEGT in the germline V gene. V dropped 2 bases and J dropped 0; count of bases not matched to a gene: 5. The CDR3 is 17 residues long. CDR3 sequence reads: CASSYLGLAASTDTQYF. The CDR3 DNA follows: TGTGCCAGCAGTTACCTCGGACTAGCGGCTAGCACAGATACGCAGTATTTT.

The sample holds many counts of this clonotype. This sequence joins TRBV7-2 and TRBJ1-4; no definite D call. CDR1 and CDR2 from the germline V gene are SGHTA and FQGNSA. The CDR3 consists of 16 residues. V lost 1 base and J lost 4, with 13 bases in between. Here the CDR3 reads CASSLGWQTFNEKLFF. CDR3 DNA: TGTGCCAGCAGCTTAGGTTGGCAGACTTTTAATGAAAAACTGTTTTTT.

This clonotype occurred many times. The V call is TRBV10-3, the J call TRBJ2-7; 10 nucleotides align to TRBD1. CDR1 and CDR2 (germline): ENHRY, SYGVKD. Unmatched junction bases numbered 6, after V lost 5 bases and J lost 2 bases. The CDR3 is 15 amino acids. CDR3 nucleotides: TGTGCCATCAGTCGGGACAGGGGACTCCCCTACGAGCAGTACTTC. This translates into CAISRDRGLPYEQYF.

This clonotype was seen ten or more times. The CDR3 DNA follows: TGTGCCAGCAGCGGGAATCGAGGGGGCGTAAGCACAGATACGCAGTATTTT. It specifies CASSGNRGGVSTDTQYF. This sequence joins TRBV6-6 and TRBJ2-3; 7 nucleotides align to TRBD1. Per germline, CDR1 MNHNY and CDR2 SVGAGI (reference sequence). Trimming cost V 6 bases and J 0 bases; bases outside gene matches: 12. The CDR3 is 17 amino acids.

This clonotype appeared a few times. A much larger clone differs from this one at a single base, so this may be a read error. The gene calls are TRBV6-2 or TRBV6-3 and TRBJ2-3, with no clear D. Germline values: CDR1 MNHEY, CDR2 SVGEGT. The CDR3 sequence is 13 residues long. CDR3 DNA: TGTGCCAGCAGTCTACTCCTCACAGATACGCGGTATTTT. Translated: CASSLLLTDTRYF.

For this clonotype: One end of the junction varies from germline; a read error may be responsible. The chain combines TRBV7-9 with TRBJ1-4; possible D gene TRBD1, 6 bases. From germline, CDR1 is SEHNR and CDR2 FQNEAQ (reference sequence). The CDR3 contains 14 residues. In nucleotides, the CDR3 is TGTCCCAGCAGAGAGGGGGGCATCGATGAAAAACTGTTTTTT. Translation gives CPSREGGIDEKLFF.

This clonotype was recorded many times. The CDR3 sequence is CASSLGAQSYEQYF. CDR3 coding DNA: TGTGCCAGCAGCTTAGGTGCGCAGTCCTACGAGCAGTACTTC. The chain carries TRBV13 and TRBJ2-7; D gene uncertain. Germline assignment: CDR1 PRHDT and CDR2 FYEKMQ (reference sequence). This CDR3 spans 14 amino acids. Trimming shortened V by 0 bases and J by 1 base, and 7 bases separated the two germline ends.

The V and J genes are TRBV7-9 and TRBJ2-5; D gene uncertain. Judging by the DNA end, TRBJ2-7 fits better; the J call may be wrong. The CDR3 has 13 amino acids. CDR1 and CDR2 from the germline V gene are SEHNR and FQNEAQ (reference sequence). The CDR3 DNA sequence: TGTGCCAGCAGCGATGTTTCCGGGTACGAGCAGTACTTC. Amino acids: CASSDVSGYEQYF.

Remarks on this clonotype: This may stem from a read error, because a much larger clone lies one nucleotide away. CDR3 region: CAGSGGTAGEQYF. CDR3 coding DNA: TGTGCCGGCAGCGGGGGGACAGCCGGCGAGCAGTACTTC. The chain joins TRBV9 to TRBJ2-7; 9 bases agree with TRBD2. This CDR3 has 13 amino acids. CDR1 is SGDLS and CDR2 is YYNGEE in the germline V gene.

In its sample, this clonotype was seen many times. The CDR3 loop is CASSPLLGPLNTGELFF. The CDR3, as DNA: TGTGCCAGCAGTCCCCTTCTTGGACCCCTGAACACCGGGGAGCTGTTTTTT. V usage is TRBV12-3 or TRBV12-4 and J usage is TRBJ2-2; D ambiguous. V lost 5 bases to trimming and J lost 1 base, with 17 bases between them. The CDR3 covers 17 residues.

This clonotype came up once. The chain has TRBV12-3 or TRBV12-4 and TRBJ2-5; no definite D call. The V end lost 7 bases, the J end lost 5 bases, and 14 bases lay between the germline ends. This CDR3 contains 13 residues. The CDR3: CASTISGVETQYF. Here the CDR3 DNA reads TGTGCCAGCACTATTAGTGGGGTTGAGACCCAGTACTTC.

This clonotype appeared many times. V gene TRBV3-1 combines with J gene TRBJ2-1, with D perhaps matching TRBD2 (7 bases). Trimming cost V 4 bases and J 2 bases, with 12 bases left between them. CDR3 length equals 15 residues. From germline, CDR1 is LGHDT and CDR2 YNNKEL (reference sequence). The CDR3, as DNA: TGTGCCAGCAGCCTGAGGGGGGGGGCCTACAATGAGCAGTTCTTC. Amino acids: CASSLRGGAYNEQFF.

This clonotype was counted ten times or more. As DNA, the CDR3 is TGCGCCAGCAGTGATGCCCAGGGGGCTGGGGCCAACGTCCTGACTTTC. Translating gives CASSDAQGAGANVLTF. This chain connects TRBV10-1 to TRBJ2-6; 7 positions match TRBD1. The CDR3 spans 16 residues. V dropped 3 bases and J dropped 2; count of bases not matched to a gene: 4. Germline values: CDR1 WNHNN, CDR2 SYGVQD (reference sequence).

The V gene is TRBV7-6, the J gene TRBJ2-6, with unresolved D. Germline V gives CDR1 SGHVS, CDR2 FNYEAQ. V gave up 0 bases and J gave up 0 bases, with 12 bases separating them. This CDR3 has 18 residues. CDR3 protein: CASSLAELMLSGANVLTF. CDR3 bases: TGTGCCAGCAGCTTAGCGGAACTGATGCTCTCTGGGGCCAACGTCCTGACTTTC.

CDR3 bases: TGCAGTGCTAGACCCCGTAGAGGCCGCGAGACCCAGTACTTC. It encodes CSARPRRGRETQYF. The chain uses TRBV20-1 and TRBJ2-5, with unresolved D. CDR3 length: 14 amino acids. The germline V gene encodes CDR1 DFQATT and CDR2 SNEGSKA (reference sequence). V gave up 2 bases and J gave up 5 bases, with 15 bases separating them.

CDR3 protein: CASSLGVDAQYF. The CDR3 bases are TGTGCCAGCAGCTTGGGCGTGGATGCGCAGTATTTT. The chain has TRBV11-2 and TRBJ2-3; D is undetermined. Germline-derived CDR1 and CDR2 are SGHAT and FQNNGV. V lost 3 bases to trimming and J lost 10 bases, with 11 bases between them. The CDR3 extends over 12 amino acids.

This clonotype was seen ten or more times. The chain employs TRBV20-1 and TRBJ2-6; D possibly corresponds to TRBD2 (6 bases). This CDR3 has 18 residues. From germline, CDR1 is DFQATT and CDR2 SNEGSKA (reference sequence). The V and J ends lost 3 bases and 1 base respectively, with 19 bases between them. CDR3 residues: CSASPAGGLGSGANVLTF. The CDR3 DNA follows: TGCAGTGCTAGCCCCGCCGGAGGGTTGGGGTCTGGGGCCAACGTCCTGACTTTC.

The J gene is TRBJ1-5, the V gene TRBV19, with D uncertain. Trimming stripped 3 bases from V and 0 bases from J, with 6 bases between. CDR3 length equals 14 residues. CDR1 and CDR2 (germline): LNHDA, SQIVND (reference sequence). The CDR3 loop reads CASSIRSSNQPQHF. In DNA form, the CDR3 reads TGTGCCAGTAGTATTCGCAGTAGCAATCAGCCCCAGCATTTT.

As for this clonotype: This sequence may be a read error, since a much larger clone differs from it by one base. The rearrangement joins TRBV3-1 to TRBJ2-3, with a weak D call TRBD1 (5 bases). CDR1 and CDR2 (germline): LGHDT, YNNKEL (reference sequence). The CDR3 has 14 amino acids. CDR3 region: CAGSQAWTTDTQYF. The CDR3 DNA follows: TGTGCCGGCAGCCAAGCTTGGACAACAGATACGCAGTATTTT.

This clonotype came up many times. This rearrangement joins TRBV6-6 to TRBJ1-2, with D maybe TRBD1 (6 bases). Germline V CDR1 and CDR2: MNHNY, SVGAGI (reference sequence). The CDR3 runs to 14 residues. V gave up 6 bases and J gave up 4 bases, with 15 bases separating them. The CDR3 here is CASSRRQDFYGYTF. CDR3 DNA: TGTGCCAGCAGCCGCCGACAGGACTTCTATGGCTACACCTTC.

The chain joins TRBV12-3 or TRBV12-4 to TRBJ1-2; a possible D gene is TRBD1 (5 bases). The CDR3 has 16 residues. Between the trimmed V and J ends, which lost 10 bases and 4 bases, there was a span of 25 bases. CDR3 sequence reads: CANRQAGDQAVYGYTF. CDR3 in DNA: TGTGCCAACAGGCAGGCGGGGGACCAGGCCGTCTATGGCTACACCTTC.